Below are 30 T cell receptor beta chains sequenced from a single sample in a study of cytomegalovirus exposure and HLA in healthy donors listed by TCRdb under 2017. The library came from the immunoSEQ multiplex PCR assay. In TCRdb, the immuneACCESS table is reduced to in-frame sequences with V and J assigned. These tables do not hold every clone; where another copy was compared, an unresolved V gene accounts for under half, and the others remain unexplained. Across this sample there are 200,000 or so clones, with approximately 90% seen only once. Around 1.1% of the sample lies in the top ten. Sequencing used PBMCs. The source of these receptors is a woman aged 18-29 years in good health and CMV-seronegative.

The chain has TRBV14 and TRBJ2-7; D might be TRBD2 (5 bases). In germline, CDR1 is SGHDN, CDR2 FVKESK. V lost 5 bases to trimming and J lost 0 bases, with 14 bases between them. There are 15 residues in the CDR3. CDR3 nucleotides: TGTGCCAGCAGCATTTTACCCGGGAACTCCTACGAGCAGTACTTC. This translates into CASSILPGNSYEQYF.

The chain uses TRBV27 and TRBJ2-7; 14 nucleotides align to TRBD2. The ends lost 6 bases at V and 7 bases at J; junction bases unmatched: 5. Germline CDR1 reads MNHEY; CDR2 reads SMNVEV (reference sequence). This CDR3 is built from 14 residues. The CDR3 sequence: CASRTSGRAGEQYF. For the CDR3, the DNA is TGTGCCAGCAGGACTAGCGGGAGGGCCGGGGAGCAGTACTTC.

CDR3 protein: CASSQGLPYEQYF. CDR3 nucleotide sequence: TGCGCCAGCAGCCAAGGTCTCCCCTACGAGCAGTACTTC. The gene calls are TRBV4-1 and TRBJ2-7; D gene unclear. The V end was cut by 1 base, the J end by 2 bases, with 6 bases between. The CDR3 sequence is 13 residues long. The germline gives CDR1 MGHRA, CDR2 YSYEKL.

The chain employs TRBV5-1 and TRBJ1-2, with D unclear. The germline CDR1 and CDR2 sequences are SGHRS and YFSETQ. V lost 0 bases and J lost 0, with 9 bases in between. The CDR3 is made up of 15 amino acids. The chain's CDR3 is CASSLEAGANYGYTF. The DNA of the CDR3 is TGCGCCAGCAGCTTGGAGGCGGGAGCTAACTATGGCTACACCTTC. The whole variable domain, filled in from reference TRBV5-1 and TRBJ1-2, reads KAGVTQTPRYLIKTRGQQVTLSCSPISGHRSVSWYQQTPGQGLQFLFEYFSETQRNKGNFPGRFSGRQFSNSRSEMNVSTLELGDSALYLCASSLEAGANYGYTFGSGTRLTVV.

This sequence joins TRBV7-9 and TRBJ1-1; tentative D call: TRBD1 (5 bases). The CDR3 runs 12 residues. Trimming stripped 5 bases from V and 8 bases from J, with 12 bases between. The germline CDR1 and CDR2 sequences are SEHNR and FQNEAQ (reference sequence). In DNA, the CDR3 is TGTGCCAGCAGCCCCGGGGGGGACGAAGCTTTCTTT. It specifies CASSPGGDEAFF.

This clone was recorded once. J is TRBJ2-1 and V is TRBV7-2, with 10 nucleotides matching TRBD2. This CDR3 is built from 17 residues. V shed 5 bases and J 8 bases; nucleotides not matched to a gene: 15. Germline V lookup: CDR1 SGHTA, CDR2 FQGNSA. The CDR3 is CASSLPPSGRMVDEQFF. The CDR3 DNA reads TGTGCCAGCAGCCTCCCCCCTAGCGGGAGAATGGTCGATGAGCAGTTCTTC. Full variable domain (remainder filled in from reference TRBV7-2 and TRBJ2-1): GAGVSQSPSNKVTEKGKDVELRCDPISGHTALYWYRQSLGQGLEFLIYFQGNSAPDKSGLPSDRFSAERTGGSVSTLTIQRTQQEDSAVYLCASSLPPSGRMVDEQFFGPGTRLTVL.

The V gene is TRBV27, the J gene TRBJ2-7; no reliable D call. The CDR3 extends over 14 amino acids. Germline V gives CDR1 MNHEY, CDR2 SMNVEV (reference sequence). V lost 6 bases, J lost 0 bases, and 12 bases lay in between. The CDR3 loop is CASRSTKSSYEQYF. The DNA of the CDR3 is TGTGCCAGCAGATCCACTAAAAGCTCCTACGAGCAGTACTTC.

V is TRBV5-1 and J is TRBJ1-1; 10 bases agree with TRBD1. This CDR3 comprises 15 residues. Germline V gene data show CDR1 as SGHRS and CDR2 as YFSETQ. V shed 4 bases and J 4 bases; nucleotides not matched to a gene: 7. Written as DNA, the CDR3 is TGCGCCAGCAGCCTACGGACAGGGGGGAGCACTGAAGCTTTCTTT. Residues: CASSLRTGGSTEAFF.

This clone was detected once. The V call is TRBV5-1, the J call TRBJ2-6; no clear D. This CDR3 is built from 15 residues. Germline V gene sequence: CDR1 SGHRS, CDR2 YFSETQ. V lost 4 bases and J 0 bases, leaving 8 bases between the germline ends. CDR3 DNA: TGCGCCAGCAGCGCTCGGAGCTCTGGGGCCAACGTCCTGACTTTC. The encoded protein is CASSARSSGANVLTF.

The CDR3 loop reads CASQDRGRPTSGFNSYNEQFF. The CDR3 nucleotides read TGTGCCAGCCAGGATCGGGGCAGGCCGACTAGCGGGTTTAACTCCTACAATGAGCAGTTCTTC. The chain has TRBV28 and TRBJ2-1; 10 nucleotides line up with TRBD2. Trimming at V came to 8 bases and at J to 0 bases, leaving 22 bases not matched to a gene. Germline V gives CDR1 MDHEN, CDR2 SYDVKM. This CDR3 comprises 21 residues.

The rearrangement links TRBV13 to TRBJ2-5; tentative D call: TRBD1 (5 bases). Trimming removed 5 bases at V and 3 bases at J, with 13 bases between. Per the germline V gene, CDR1 is PRHDT and CDR2 is FYEKMQ (reference sequence). The CDR3 is made up of 14 amino acids. CDR3 loop: CASSKWGLEETQYF. DNA for the CDR3: TGTGCCAGCAGCAAATGGGGCTTGGAAGAGACCCAGTACTTC.

The chain is built from TRBV9 and TRBJ2-4, with D perhaps matching TRBD2 (7 bases). V was clipped by 0 bases and J by 10 bases, with 17 bases between them. Looked up from germline, CDR1 is SGDLS and CDR2 is YYNGEE. The CDR3 runs to 15 residues. CDR3 DNA sequence: TGTGCCAGCAGCGTAGGGGGAGGGGGTAAGAGAATTCAGTACTTC. Translation: CASSVGGGGKRIQYF.

This clone is a singleton in its sample. The chain uses TRBV6-5 and TRBJ2-7; D possibly corresponds to TRBD1 (6 bases). Trimming cost V 7 bases and J 2 bases, with 15 bases left between them. Germline CDR1 reads MNHEY; CDR2 reads SVGAGI. This CDR3 region has 14 residues. CDR3 DNA sequence: TGTGCCAGCACCTCACCCAGGGGTACCTACGAGCAGTACTTC. It translates to CASTSPRGTYEQYF.

The chain carries TRBV28 and TRBJ2-1, with a weak D call TRBD1 (6 bases). Germline-derived CDR1 and CDR2 are MDHEN and SYDVKM. Deletions cut 4 bases from V and 7 bases from J, with 14 bases between. The CDR3 is 14 residues long. This CDR3 reads CASSSAYRANEQFF. CDR3 DNA sequence: TGTGCCAGCAGTTCGGCATACAGGGCGAATGAGCAGTTCTTC.

The chain couples TRBV30 to TRBJ2-5, with D possibly TRBD1 on 6 matching bases. The germline V gene encodes CDR1 GTSNPN and CDR2 SVGIG (reference sequence). The CDR3 is 12 residues long. Trimming stripped 2 bases from V and 5 bases from J, with 9 bases between. The CDR3 bases are TGTGCCTGGAGTTGGGGGCGGGAGACCCAGTACTTC. Protein: CAWSWGRETQYF.

This chain joins TRBV6-6 and TRBJ2-2, with D maybe TRBD1 (5 bases). Trimming left V 6 bases short and J 5 bases short, with 7 bases between. Germline values: CDR1 MNHNY, CDR2 SVGAGI (reference sequence). The CDR3 has 12 amino acids. The CDR3 loop is CASSRQTGELFF. The CDR3 coding sequence is TGTGCCAGCAGCCGACAGACCGGGGAGCTGTTTTTT.

The V gene is TRBV6-5, the J gene TRBJ1-4; D possibly corresponds to TRBD1 (5 bases). V lost 3 bases and J lost 8, with 10 bases in between. The CDR3 runs 13 residues. Germline V CDR1 and CDR2: MNHEY, SVGAGI. CDR3 region: CASSYVGEEKLFF. In DNA form, the CDR3 reads TGTGCCAGCAGTTATGTAGGGGAAGAAAAACTGTTTTTT.

Only one count was recorded for this clone. This chain joins TRBV18 and TRBJ2-3, with D perhaps matching TRBD2 (5 bases). Germline V gives CDR1 KGHSH, CDR2 LQKENI. The CDR3 has 14 amino acids. The ends were cut back, 1 base at V and 6 bases at J, with 11 bases in the middle. DNA of the CDR3: TGTGCCAGCTCACCACGGACTGCCGAGGATACGCAGTATTTT. It codes for CASSPRTAEDTQYF. The whole variable domain, remainder taken from reference TRBV18 and TRBJ2-3, is NAGVMQNPRHLVRRRGQEARLRCSPMKGHSHVYWYRQLPEEGLKFMVYLQKENIIDESGMPKERFSAEFPKEGPSILRIQQVVRGDSAAYFCASSPRTAEDTQYFGPGTRLTVL.

The chain links TRBV9 to TRBJ2-7; no definite D call. CDR1 is SGDLS, CDR2 YYNGEE, per germline. V was pared by 3 bases and J by 3 bases, with 4 bases between. This CDR3 contains 11 residues. The CDR3 spells CASSDNYEQYF. The CDR3 bases are TGTGCCAGCAGCGATAACTACGAGCAGTACTTC. The variable domain in full, completed from reference TRBV9 and TRBJ2-7, reads DSGVTQTPKHLITATGQRVTLRCSPRSGDLSVYWYQQSLDQGLQFLIQYYNGEERAKGNILERFSAQQFPDLHSELNLSSLELGDSALYFCASSDNYEQYFGPGTRLTVT.

This clone showed up just a few times. This chain links TRBV27 with TRBJ2-3; 9 bases align to TRBD2. The J segment lost 5 bases and the V segment lost 4 bases, leaving 10 bases of the junction unmatched. The germline V gene encodes CDR1 MNHEY and CDR2 SMNVEV (reference sequence). This CDR3 spans 16 amino acids. CDR3 protein: CASSSPLAGKRDTQYF. CDR3 DNA: TGTGCCAGCAGTTCCCCTCTAGCGGGGAAAAGAGATACGCAGTATTTT.

The genes are TRBV6-5 and TRBJ2-3; D is possibly TRBD2 (5 bases). Germline V CDR1 and CDR2: MNHEY, SVGAGI. The germline V and J ends were trimmed by 5 bases and 4 bases, with 13 bases remaining between them. The CDR3 loop spans 14 amino acids. The CDR3 DNA reads as TGTGCCAGCAGTCGGGGAGCCCCCCCAGATACGCAGTATTTT. Translation gives CASSRGAPPDTQYF.

CDR3 in amino acids: CASSPYRDIDRETQYF. DNA of the CDR3: TGTGCCAGCAGTCCATACCGGGACATCGATAGGGAGACCCAGTACTTC. The genes are TRBV27 and TRBJ2-5; tentative D call: TRBD1 (6 bases). This CDR3 contains 16 residues. The V end was cut by 5 bases, the J end by 5 bases, with 21 bases between. CDR1 is MNHEY, CDR2 SMNVEV, per germline (reference sequence).

V usage is TRBV28 and J usage is TRBJ1-1; tentative D call: TRBD1 (6 bases). The V gene lost 5 bases and the J gene lost 4 bases, with 14 bases spanning the gap. From germline, CDR1 is MDHEN and CDR2 SYDVKM. The CDR3 sequence is 14 residues long. CDR3 DNA sequence: TGTGCCAGCAGTATAACTGGGGGCATCACTGAAGCTTTCTTT. This translates into CASSITGGITEAFF.

The chain links TRBV7-9 to TRBJ2-1; 11 bases line up with TRBD2. V shed 5 bases, J shed 3 bases, and the junction held 3 bases outside the gene matches. The CDR3 extends over 15 amino acids. Germline V lookup: CDR1 SEHNR, CDR2 FQNEAQ (reference sequence). The CDR3 DNA reads as TGTGCCAGCAGCCTGGGACTAGCGGACTACAATGAGCAGTTCTTC. Residues: CASSLGLADYNEQFF.

The rearrangement links TRBV6-6 to TRBJ2-1; D might be TRBD1 (6 bases). Between the trimmed V and J ends, which lost 4 bases and 0 bases, there was a span of 13 bases. CDR3 length equals 16 residues. Germline V gene data show CDR1 as MNHNY and CDR2 as SVGAGI (reference sequence). This chain's CDR3 is CASSFRQVSSYNEQFF. Written as DNA, the CDR3 is TGTGCCAGCAGTTTTCGACAGGTTAGCTCCTACAATGAGCAGTTCTTC.

This chain's CDR3 is CATSRSPVQTQYF. The CDR3, as DNA: TGTGCCACCAGCAGGTCCCCAGTGCAGACCCAGTACTTC. The chain joins TRBV15 to TRBJ2-5; no clear D. Per the germline V gene, CDR1 is LNHNV and CDR2 is YYDKDF (reference sequence). V lost 3 bases and J 6 bases, leaving 11 bases between the germline ends. This CDR3 has 13 amino acids.

The chain links TRBV19 to TRBJ2-7, with a weak D call TRBD1 (6 bases). Germline V gene data show CDR1 as LNHDA and CDR2 as SQIVND (reference sequence). CDR3 length equals 15 residues. The ends were cut back, 2 bases at V and 2 bases at J, with 13 bases in the middle. In DNA form, the CDR3 reads TGTGCCAGTAGTATATCCGGGACACAGCCCTACGAGCAGTACTTC. Translating it yields CASSISGTQPYEQYF.

V is TRBV29-1 and J is TRBJ1-5; D call uncertain. CDR1 and CDR2 from the germline V gene are SQVTM and ANQGSEA. The CDR3 is 12 residues long. The ends were cut back, 3 bases at V and 3 bases at J, with 6 bases in the middle. CDR3 sequence reads: CSVESPNQPQHF. The DNA of the CDR3 is TGCAGCGTTGAGAGCCCCAATCAGCCCCAGCATTTT.

This clone occurred a few times. The chain is built from TRBV29-1 and TRBJ2-7; 8 bases are a match to TRBD2. The CDR3 totals 14 residues. Trimming at V came to 4 bases and at J to 0 bases, leaving 5 bases not matched to a gene. Germline values: CDR1 SQVTM, CDR2 ANQGSEA. The CDR3 is CSVGGSGSSYEQYF. In nucleotides, the CDR3 is TGCAGCGTTGGTGGAAGCGGGAGCTCCTACGAGCAGTACTTC.

The chain employs TRBV30 and TRBJ1-1, with 10 bases matching TRBD1. Germline V lookup: CDR1 GTSNPN, CDR2 SVGIG (reference sequence). The trim removed 3 bases at V and 9 bases at J, leaving 4 bases unmatched. This CDR3 is built from 12 residues. The CDR3 sequence: CAWRTGGSKAFF. DNA for the CDR3: TGTGCCTGGAGGACAGGGGGCAGTAAAGCTTTCTTT.